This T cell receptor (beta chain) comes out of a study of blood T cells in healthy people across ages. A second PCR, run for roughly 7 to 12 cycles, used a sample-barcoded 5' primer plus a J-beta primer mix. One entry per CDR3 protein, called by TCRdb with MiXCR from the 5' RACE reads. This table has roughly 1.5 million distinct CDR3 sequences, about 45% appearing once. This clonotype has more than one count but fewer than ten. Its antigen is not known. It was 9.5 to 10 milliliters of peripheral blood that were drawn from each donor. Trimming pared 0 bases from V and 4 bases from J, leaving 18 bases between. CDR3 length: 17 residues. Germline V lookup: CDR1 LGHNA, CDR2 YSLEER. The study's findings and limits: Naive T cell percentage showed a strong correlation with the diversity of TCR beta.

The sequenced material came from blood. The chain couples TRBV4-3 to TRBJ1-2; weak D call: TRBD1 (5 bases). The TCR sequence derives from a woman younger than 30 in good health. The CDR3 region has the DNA TGCGCCAGCAGCCAAGATTCCCAGGGTTCCTATCCCTATGGCTACACCTTC. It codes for CASSQDSQGSYPYGYTF.